What follows are 32 T cell receptor beta chains derived from one specimen sequenced in a study of blood T cell repertoires in COVID-19. Profiled with immunoSEQ multiplex PCR; TCRdb holds only in-frame clones, not every one. The repertoire holds tens of thousands of clones, over 75% seen once, with 4.5% to 5.5% in the top ten. Material: peripheral blood. The origin of the receptors is a human donor in a cohort sampled during active COVID-19.

The chain joins TRBV7-2 to TRBJ2-5; no clear D gene. The V and J ends lost 5 bases and 2 bases respectively, with 15 bases between them. The CDR3 length is 15 residues. Looked up from germline, CDR1 is SGHTA and CDR2 is FQGNSA. This CDR3 is CASSHLLAPQETQYF. CDR3 nucleotides: TGTGCCAGCAGCCACCTACTTGCCCCACAAGAGACCCAGTACTTC.

This clone was recorded only once. The chain combines TRBV28 with TRBJ2-2; TRBD2 agrees at 11 bases. Germline assignment: CDR1 MDHEN and CDR2 SYDVKM. The CDR3 length is 17 residues. The V and J ends lost 3 bases and 6 bases, in that order; junction bases with no gene match: 9. The CDR3 DNA reads as TGTGCCAGCAGTTTGTGGGCGCTAGCGGGAGGCCCCGGGGAGCTGTTTTTT. This translates into CASSLWALAGGPGELFF.

This clone showed up just a few times. The genes are TRBV2 and TRBJ2-7, with 7 bases aligning to TRBD2. The germline CDR1 and CDR2 sequences are SNHLY and FYNNEI. This CDR3 has 13 residues. V was clipped by 8 bases and J by 5 bases; unmatched bases: 9. This CDR3 reads CASRLREGNEQYF. The CDR3 DNA sequence: TGTGCCAGCCGATTGAGGGAGGGGAACGAGCAGTACTTC.

The J gene is TRBJ2-2, the V gene TRBV19; 13 nucleotides align to TRBD2. The CDR3 sequence is 16 residues long. Germline-derived CDR1 and CDR2 are LNHDA and SQIVND (reference sequence). V shed 4 bases and J 2 bases; nucleotides not matched to a gene: 1. Here the CDR3 DNA reads TGTGCCAGTAGTAGGACTAGCGGGAGTAACACCGGGGAGCTGTTTTTT. Residues: CASSRTSGSNTGELFF.

This clone was seen more than once but under ten times. The chain employs TRBV7-6 and TRBJ1-5; D unresolved. Germline V gives CDR1 SGHVS, CDR2 FNYEAQ. Trimming stripped 1 base from V and 0 bases from J, with 4 bases between. The CDR3 sequence is 14 residues long. CDR3 DNA: TGTGCCAGCAGCTTAGGTCTTAGCAATCAGCCCCAGCATTTT. Translated: CASSLGLSNQPQHF.

The chain combines TRBV5-1 with TRBJ2-7; TRBD1 is a possible D gene (5 bases). The germline V gene has CDR1 SGHRS and CDR2 YFSETQ. Trimming removed 0 bases from V and 4 bases from J, with 8 bases in between. This CDR3 has 13 amino acids. The CDR3 sequence is CASSLGKGYEQYF. CDR3 DNA sequence: TGCGCCAGCAGCTTGGGGAAGGGGTACGAGCAGTACTTC.

The V gene is TRBV28, the J gene TRBJ1-2, with unresolved D. The germline V gene has CDR1 MDHEN and CDR2 SYDVKM. There are 13 residues in the CDR3. V lost 7 bases, J lost 0 bases, and 9 bases lay in between. CDR3 protein: CASNTVPNYGYTF. The CDR3 DNA sequence: TGTGCCAGCAATACGGTCCCTAACTATGGCTACACCTTC.

The rearrangement uses TRBV4-2 and TRBJ1-5, with 7 bases lining up with TRBD1. The CDR3 length is 13 residues. The J segment lost 8 bases and the V segment lost 4 bases, leaving 5 bases of the junction unmatched. The germline CDR1 and CDR2 sequences are LGHNA and YNFKEQ. The DNA of the CDR3 is TGTGCCAGCAGCCCCCCAGGGGGTGAGCCCCAGCATTTT. This translates into CASSPPGGEPQHF.

This clone came up once. The chain carries TRBV11-2 and TRBJ2-3, with D perhaps TRBD2 (8 bases). The CDR3 sequence is 18 residues long. Trimming stripped 0 bases from V and 7 bases from J, with 23 bases between. Germline assignment: CDR1 SGHAT and CDR2 FQNNGV. The chain's CDR3 is CASSLDSGGTAASHTQYF. CDR3 coding DNA: TGTGCCAGCAGCTTAGACTCGGGGGGGACAGCCGCTTCACATACGCAGTATTTT. The whole variable domain, filled in from reference TRBV11-2 and TRBJ2-3, reads EAGVAQSPRYKIIEKRQSVAFWCNPISGHATLYWYQQILGQGPKLLIQFQNNGVVDDSQLPKDRFSAERLKGVDSTLKIQPAKLEDSAVYLCASSLDSGGTAASHTQYFGPGTRLTVL.

The genes are TRBV3-1 (or the pseudogene TRBV3-2) and TRBJ2-1, with 11 positions matching TRBD2. Germline CDR1 reads LGHDT; CDR2 reads YNNKEL (reference sequence). This CDR3 is built from 16 residues. Unmatched junction bases numbered 2, after V lost 4 bases and J lost 0 bases. The CDR3 nucleotides are TGTGCCAGCAGCCGAACTAGCGGGAGCTCCTACAATGAGCAGTTCTTC. Amino acids: CASSRTSGSSYNEQFF.

The chain joins TRBV5-1 to TRBJ2-5; no clear D. Trimming pared 6 bases from V and 5 bases from J, leaving 14 bases between. Germline V lookup: CDR1 SGHRS, CDR2 YFSETQ. The length of the CDR3 is 13 residues. The CDR3 protein is CASTVTTGETQYF. For the CDR3, the DNA is TGCGCCAGCACCGTCACTACCGGGGAGACCCAGTACTTC.

This clone came up a few times. The chain combines TRBV9 with TRBJ1-5, with D hard to call. The CDR3 has 15 amino acids. V was trimmed by 0 bases and J by 1 base, leaving 8 bases between them. The V gene's germline CDR1 is SGDLS and CDR2 YYNGEE. CDR3 region: CASSVGPGSNQPQHF. In nucleotides, the CDR3 is TGTGCCAGCAGCGTAGGGCCGGGGAGCAATCAGCCCCAGCATTTT.

V and J are TRBV5-1 and TRBJ1-2; D not resolved. The CDR3 extends over 13 amino acids. Germline CDR1 is SGHRS and CDR2 is YFSETQ. Trimming removed 8 bases from V and 2 bases from J, with 13 bases in between. CDR3 sequence reads: CASTPAENYGYTF. The CDR3 nucleotides read TGCGCCAGTACCCCTGCCGAGAACTATGGCTACACCTTC. Full variable domain (rest looked up from reference TRBV5-1 and TRBJ1-2): KAGVTQTPRYLIKTRGQQVTLSCSPISGHRSVSWYQQTPGQGLQFLFEYFSETQRNKGNFPGRFSGRQFSNSRSEMNVSTLELGDSALYLCASTPAENYGYTFGSGTRLTVV.

The J gene is TRBJ2-5, the V gene TRBV7-2, with D possibly being TRBD2 (6 bases). Germline lookup yields CDR1 SGHTA and CDR2 FQGNSA. The CDR3 is 13 residues long. The V gene lost 6 bases and the J gene lost 7 bases, with 15 bases spanning the gap. CDR3 DNA: TGTGCCAGCAGATCCGGGAGCCTTGGGACCCAGTACTTC. It is translated as CASRSGSLGTQYF.

This clone showed up just once. The chain recombines TRBV6-5 with TRBJ2-1; TRBD2 aligns across 9 bases. This CDR3 contains 15 residues. The ends lost 0 bases at V and 4 bases at J; junction bases unmatched: 1. The V gene's germline CDR1 is MNHEY and CDR2 SVGAGI. The CDR3 sequence is CASSYSAGGYNEQFF. The CDR3 coding sequence is TGTGCCAGCAGTTACTCGGCGGGAGGGTACAATGAGCAGTTCTTC.

The chain employs TRBV25-1 and TRBJ2-5; a possible D gene is TRBD1 (6 bases). Trimming took 2 bases from V and 5 from J, leaving 18 bases between them. The V gene's germline CDR1 is MGHDK and CDR2 SYGVNS. This CDR3 is built from 16 residues. The CDR3: CASSEPGQGTRETQYF. In DNA, the CDR3 is TGTGCCAGCAGTGAACCCGGTCAGGGGACGAGGGAGACCCAGTACTTC.

The chain recombines TRBV7-6 with TRBJ2-7; 8 bases line up with TRBD2. Unmatched junction bases numbered 7, after V lost 1 base and J lost 5 bases. Germline loops: CDR1 SGHVS, CDR2 FNYEAQ. The CDR3 is 15 residues long. The CDR3 nucleotides read TGTGCCAGCAGCTTAGGGCTAGCGGGTTTTAACGAGCAGTACTTC. Protein sequence: CASSLGLAGFNEQYF.

The V call is TRBV5-6, the J call TRBJ2-1; tentative D call: TRBD2 (7 bases). The germline gives CDR1 SGHDT, CDR2 YYEEEE. V lost 4 bases to trimming and J lost 4 bases, with 15 bases between them. This CDR3 has 15 amino acids. In DNA, the CDR3 is TGTGCCAGCAGCATCGGGGGGCAATCGTACAATGAGCAGTTCTTC. Its translation is CASSIGGQSYNEQFF.

The CDR3 coding sequence is TGTGCCAGCAGCCCGAACGTTGGAACAGGGTTCGACGAGCAGTACTTC. The encoded protein is CASSPNVGTGFDEQYF. The chain has TRBV5-4 and TRBJ2-7; the D gene is possibly TRBD1 (6 bases). CDR1 is SGHNT and CDR2 is YYREEE in the germline V gene (reference sequence). The CDR3 runs to 16 residues. Trimming stripped 4 bases from V and 5 bases from J, with 22 bases between.

The rearrangement joins TRBV5-5 to TRBJ1-5; D may be TRBD1 (6 bases). Trimming stripped 0 bases from V and 6 bases from J, with 13 bases between. CDR1 and CDR2 (germline): SGHKS, YYEKEE (reference sequence). CDR3 length equals 15 residues. CDR3 region: CASSLDRAWGQPQHF. CDR3 DNA sequence: TGTGCCAGCAGCTTGGACAGGGCCTGGGGTCAGCCCCAGCATTTT.

The V gene is TRBV27, the J gene TRBJ2-2; 9 bases are shared with TRBD2. This CDR3 is 16 amino acids long. Germline CDR1 MNHEY, CDR2 SMNVEV (reference sequence). The V gene end was trimmed by 2 bases and the J gene end by 8 bases; junction bases not matched to a gene: 9. Here the CDR3 reads CASSLASGRFVGELFF. The CDR3 nucleotides read TGTGCCAGCAGTTTAGCAAGCGGGAGGTTCGTGGGGGAGCTGTTTTTT.

The J gene is TRBJ2-1, the V gene TRBV27; 12 bases are shared with TRBD2. Germline V gene sequence: CDR1 MNHEY, CDR2 SMNVEV (reference sequence). The trim removed 6 bases at V and 3 bases at J, leaving 0 bases unmatched. CDR3 length equals 14 residues. CDR3 sequence reads: CASRLAGGYNEQFF. Here the CDR3 DNA reads TGTGCCAGCAGACTAGCGGGGGGCTACAATGAGCAGTTCTTC.

The CDR3 DNA reads as TGTGCCAGCAGAGCAGGGACCGGGACTAGCGGTATATATGAGCAGTTCTTC. Encoded protein: CASRAGTGTSGIYEQFF. The chain links TRBV9 to TRBJ2-1; 11 bases line up with TRBD2. V dropped 5 bases and J dropped 8; count of bases not matched to a gene: 15. CDR1 and CDR2 (germline): SGDLS, YYNGEE. The CDR3 totals 17 residues. Full variable domain (outside the CDR3, taken from reference TRBV9 and TRBJ2-1): DSGVTQTPKHLITATGQRVTLRCSPRSGDLSVYWYQQSLDQGLQFLIQYYNGEERAKGNILERFSAQQFPDLHSELNLSSLELGDSALYFCASRAGTGTSGIYEQFFGPGTRLTVL.

This clone was found once. The rearrangement links TRBV18 to TRBJ2-7; TRBD1 matches 9 bases. With V trimmed by 0 bases and J by 2 bases, 5 bases remained unmatched. This CDR3 has 16 residues. Per the germline V gene, CDR1 is KGHSH and CDR2 is LQKENI. CDR3 residues: CASSPPSGQGTYEQYF. DNA of the CDR3: TGTGCCAGCTCACCACCGTCCGGACAGGGGACCTACGAGCAGTACTTC.

V usage is TRBV27 and J usage is TRBJ2-2; TRBD1 might be the D (7 bases). CDR1 and CDR2 (germline): MNHEY, SMNVEV (reference sequence). The ends were cut back, 4 bases at V and 4 bases at J, with 19 bases in the middle. The CDR3 extends over 17 amino acids. The CDR3 is CASSSPPQGGVTGELFF. The CDR3 DNA reads TGTGCCAGCAGTTCCCCCCCTCAGGGGGGAGTCACCGGGGAGCTGTTTTTT.

The chain combines TRBV25-1 with TRBJ1-6; 9 bases agree with TRBD1. CDR3 length equals 15 residues. V was clipped by 3 bases and J by 10 bases; unmatched bases: 7. Germline values: CDR1 MGHDK, CDR2 SYGVNS. The CDR3: CASSDPGQGGSPLHF. CDR3 bases: TGTGCCAGCAGTGACCCGGGACAGGGCGGGTCACCCCTCCACTTT.

V gene TRBV6-1 combines with J gene TRBJ1-5; maybe TRBD1 (5 bases). V shed 3 bases and J shed 1 base, with 10 bases lying between them. This CDR3 region has 15 residues. Germline V gene lookup returns CDR1 MNHNS and CDR2 SASEGT. The CDR3 loop is CASSEWRGSNQPQHF. The DNA of the CDR3 is TGTGCCAGCAGTGAGTGGAGGGGCAGCAATCAGCCCCAGCATTTT.

This sequence joins TRBV5-1 and TRBJ2-3, with TRBD2 as a possible D gene (5 bases). CDR3 size: 14 residues. Deletions cut 0 bases from V and 0 bases from J, with 5 bases between. Germline CDR1 is SGHRS and CDR2 is YFSETQ. This CDR3 is CASSLGGSTDTQYF. The DNA for the CDR3 is TGCGCCAGCAGCTTGGGAGGGAGCACAGATACGCAGTATTTT. The variable domain in full, with the rest retrieved from reference TRBV5-1 and TRBJ2-3, is KAGVTQTPRYLIKTRGQQVTLSCSPISGHRSVSWYQQTPGQGLQFLFEYFSETQRNKGNFPGRFSGRQFSNSRSEMNVSTLELGDSALYLCASSLGGSTDTQYFGPGTRLTVL.

This chain connects TRBV18 to TRBJ2-5; the D gene is possibly TRBD2 (5 bases). The CDR3 has 14 residues. The germline V gene has CDR1 KGHSH and CDR2 LQKENI. The V and J ends lost 8 bases and 6 bases respectively, with 19 bases between them. CDR3 in DNA: TGTGCCAGCACGCCGGGATTCAGGCAACAGACCCAGTACTTC. As protein: CASTPGFRQQTQYF. The whole variable domain, filled in from reference TRBV18 and TRBJ2-5, reads NAGVMQNPRHLVRRRGQEARLRCSPMKGHSHVYWYRQLPEEGLKFMVYLQKENIIDESGMPKERFSAEFPKEGPSILRIQQVVRGDSAAYFCASTPGFRQQTQYFGPGTRLLVL.

This rearrangement joins TRBV12-3 or TRBV12-4 to TRBJ1-6; the D is unclear. This CDR3 contains 12 residues. Trimming took 5 bases from V and 6 from J, leaving 5 bases between them. DNA for the CDR3: TGTGCCAGCAGTAGCCCTAATTCACCCCTCCACTTT. Translated, it gives CASSSPNSPLHF.

This chain connects TRBV30 to TRBJ1-3; no firm D call. V was pared by 3 bases and J by 2 bases, with 11 bases between. CDR1 is GTSNPN and CDR2 is SVGIG in the germline V gene (reference sequence). This CDR3 comprises 14 residues. The CDR3 spells CAWSLGPPGNTIYF. Here the CDR3 DNA reads TGTGCCTGGAGCTTGGGCCCTCCTGGAAACACCATATATTTT.

The rearrangement joins TRBV19 to TRBJ2-1; 10 bases match TRBD2. The CDR3 has 15 residues. Germline V gene sequence: CDR1 LNHDA, CDR2 SQIVND (reference sequence). Trimming took 6 bases from V and 8 from J; bases not matched to a gene: 10. CDR3 nucleotide sequence: TGTGCCAGTAGCCCGATAGCTAGCGGGAGCTATGAGCAGTTCTTC. It specifies CASSPIASGSYEQFF.